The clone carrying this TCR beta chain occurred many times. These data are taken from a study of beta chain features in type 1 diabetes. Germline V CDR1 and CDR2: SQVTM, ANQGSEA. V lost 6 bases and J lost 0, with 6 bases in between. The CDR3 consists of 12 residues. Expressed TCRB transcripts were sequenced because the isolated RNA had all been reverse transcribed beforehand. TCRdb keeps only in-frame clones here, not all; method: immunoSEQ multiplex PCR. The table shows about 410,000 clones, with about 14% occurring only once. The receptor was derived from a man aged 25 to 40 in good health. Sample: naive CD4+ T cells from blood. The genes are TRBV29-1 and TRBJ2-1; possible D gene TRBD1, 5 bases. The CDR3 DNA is TGCAGCGTAGACAGCTCCTACAATGAGCAGTTCTTC. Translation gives CSVDSSYNEQFF.